This T cell receptor (beta chain) was identified during a study of control samples from healthy donors and cancer patients. This clone occurred once. The germline V and J ends were trimmed by 4 bases and 6 bases, with 15 bases remaining between them. This CDR3 has 15 amino acids. CDR1 and CDR2 (germline): LGHDT, YNNKEL (reference sequence). Data came from immunoSEQ multiplex PCR; TCRdb stores just in-frame clones and leaves some out. The sample lists 100,000 to 150,000 clones, over 75% occurring once. The chain has TRBV3-1 (or the pseudogene TRBV3-2) and TRBJ2-2, with D perhaps given as TRBD1 or TRBD2 (5 bases each). The sequence derives from a man in his sixties in good health. Sequenced input: blood. The CDR3 sequence: CASSLGTGGSGELFF. The CDR3 nucleotides read TGTGCCAGCAGCCTCGGGACGGGTGGCTCCGGGGAGCTGTTTTTT.